This TCR beta chain is drawn from a study of identifying expanded T cells in peripheral blood. Germline assignment: CDR1 MNHNY and CDR2 SVGAGI (reference sequence). The length of the CDR3 is 16 residues. V was pared by 0 bases and J by 0 bases, with 9 bases between. Sequenced by immunoSEQ multiplex PCR; TCRdb stores in-frame clones only, minus some. Seen here are approximately 130,000 clones, 75% to 90% observed once, and the top ten hold 2.5% to 4%. Study results and limitations: Approximately two-week clone count variance significantly increased as total template count grew. Technical replicates showed about 1.1 changed clones; approximately 2 weeks 15 to 20; four weeks 19.

Of note for this clone: The antigen is undetermined.

No infections or other immune events were documented during collection. The sample was blood. The source is a person aged 18 to 70 in good health. V gene TRBV6-6 combines with J gene TRBJ1-3; TRBD1 is a possible D gene (6 bases). CDR3 sequence: CASSYSGAFSGNTIYF. CDR3 nucleotides: TGTGCCAGCAGTTACTCGGGGGCCTTCTCTGGAAACACCATATATTTT.